The entry below describes one TCR beta chain. The antigen remains undetermined. As defined, naive CD8 cells were CD45RO-negative and positively selected for CCR7, with terminally differentiated effector memory CD45RA+ cells excluded. Germline lookup yields CDR1 SGHRS and CDR2 YFSETQ. The CDR3 is made up of 20 amino acids. Losses at the gene ends were 5 bases for V and 0 bases for J; bases not matched to a gene: 13. This entry belongs to a study of shared clonotypes between healthy human individuals. Whole-study results and caveats: Around 5% of naive CD4 clonotypes were common to several donors.

Sorted subsets were amplified in replicate PCRs using around 220 ng DNA, about 30,000 T cell genomes. Using immunoSEQ multiplex PCR, the repertoire was profiled, and TCRdb retains in-frame clones only, with some absent. The table includes about 1,800,000 clones, about 95% detected once. The TCR was taken from a young man in good health. Sequences were obtained from naive CD8+ T cells sorted from blood. The chain employs TRBV5-1 and TRBJ2-1, with TRBD2 matching 14 bases. The CDR3 spells CASRITLGLAGATSYNEQFF. The CDR3 region has the DNA TGCGCCAGCAGGATAACCTTGGGACTAGCGGGGGCCACCTCCTACAATGAGCAGTTCTTC.